This record covers a single TCR beta chain. Its antigen remains unidentified. The CDR3 is 13 amino acids. Germline values: CDR1 GTSNPN, CDR2 SVGIG (reference sequence). V was shortened by 0 bases and J by 3 bases, with 9 bases between the two germline ends. Reverse transcription of roughly 0.5 to 1 ug RNA was carried out with random hexamers. TCRdb reprocessed the immunoSEQ multiplex PCR reads with MiXCR, giving one entry per CDR3 protein. The table shows more than 100,000 distinct CDR3 sequences, with over 80% occurring only once. The data originate from a study of CD8 T cells in Susac syndrome. General study points: The authors acknowledged that the study's TCR sequencing and HLA analysis involved relatively few individuals.

The receptor was derived from a human donor with multiple sclerosis. Material: CD8+ T cells from PBMCs. The J gene is TRBJ2-7, the V gene TRBV30; D call uncertain. The CDR3 here is CAWSVGGNYEQYF. In nucleotides, the CDR3 is TGTGCCTGGAGTGTTGGCGGAAACTACGAGCAGTACTTC.